The clone carrying this TCR beta chain was seen only a few times. The CDR3 sequence is 16 residues long. From germline, CDR1 is SGHAT and CDR2 FQNNGV. The V gene lost 3 bases and the J gene lost 3 bases, with 17 bases spanning the gap. Unique molecular identifiers were built into the TCRbeta library. TCRdb reprocessed the PCR reads via MiXCR and lists one record per CDR3 protein. The repertoire holds about 420,000 distinct CDR3 sequences, with about a sixth as singletons. The record originates from a study of T-cell reconstitution after alpha-beta-depleted transplantation in children. The material sequenced was PBMCs, mostly from graft donor cells, taken 360 days after TCRalphabeta/CD19-depleted stem cell transplant. The chain carries TRBV11-2 and TRBJ1-1, with a tentative D call TRBD1 (6 bases). The TCR was taken from a boy under two years old who had a stem cell transplant for Wiskott-Aldrich syndrome, so the T cells may come from the graft donor. CDR3 bases: TGTGCCAGCAGCTTTGGGAAGGCCAAGGGGGACACTGAAGCTTTCTTT. Amino acids: CASSFGKAKGDTEAFF.